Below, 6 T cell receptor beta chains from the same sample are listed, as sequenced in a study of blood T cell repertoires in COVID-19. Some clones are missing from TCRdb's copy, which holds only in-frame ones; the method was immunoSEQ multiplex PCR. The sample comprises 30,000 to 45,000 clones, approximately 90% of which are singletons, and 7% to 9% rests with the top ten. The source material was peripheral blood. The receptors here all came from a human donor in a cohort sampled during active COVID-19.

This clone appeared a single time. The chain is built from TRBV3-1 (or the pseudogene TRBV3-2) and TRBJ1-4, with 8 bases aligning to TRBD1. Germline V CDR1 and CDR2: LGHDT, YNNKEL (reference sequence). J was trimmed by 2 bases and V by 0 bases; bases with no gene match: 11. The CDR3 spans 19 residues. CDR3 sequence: CASSQDRQGALLTNEKLFF. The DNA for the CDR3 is TGTGCCAGCAGCCAAGATCGGCAGGGGGCACTTCTGACTAATGAAAAACTGTTTTTT.

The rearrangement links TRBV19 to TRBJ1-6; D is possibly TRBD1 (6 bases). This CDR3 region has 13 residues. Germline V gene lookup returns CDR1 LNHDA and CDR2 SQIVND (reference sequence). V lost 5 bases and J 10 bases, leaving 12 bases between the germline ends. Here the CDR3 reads CASSRQGTSPLHF. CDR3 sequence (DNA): TGTGCCAGTAGTCGGCAGGGGACATCACCCCTCCACTTT. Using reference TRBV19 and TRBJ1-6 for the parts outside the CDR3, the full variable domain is DGGITQSPKYLFRKEGQNVTLSCEQNLNHDAMYWYRQDPGQGLRLIYYSQIVNDFQKGDIAEGYSVSREKKESFPLTVTSAQKNPTAFYLCASSRQGTSPLHFGNGTRLTVT.

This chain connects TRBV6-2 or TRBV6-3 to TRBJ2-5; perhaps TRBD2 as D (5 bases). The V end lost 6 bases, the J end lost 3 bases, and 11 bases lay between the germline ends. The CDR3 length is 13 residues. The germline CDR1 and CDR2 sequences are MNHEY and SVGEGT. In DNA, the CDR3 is TGTGCCAGCAGCAGAAGCGGTAAAGAGACCCAGTACTTC. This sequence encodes CASSRSGKETQYF.

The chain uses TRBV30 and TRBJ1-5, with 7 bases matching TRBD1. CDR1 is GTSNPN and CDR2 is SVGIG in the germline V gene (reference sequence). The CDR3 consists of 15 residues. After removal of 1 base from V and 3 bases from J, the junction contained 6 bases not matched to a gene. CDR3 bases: TGTGCCTGGAGTGCAGGAGGGGGCTACAATCAGCCCCAGCATTTT. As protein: CAWSAGGGYNQPQHF.

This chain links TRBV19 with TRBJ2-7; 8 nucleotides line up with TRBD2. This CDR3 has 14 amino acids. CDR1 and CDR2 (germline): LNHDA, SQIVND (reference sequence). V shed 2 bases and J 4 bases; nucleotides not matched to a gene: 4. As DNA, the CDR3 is TGTGCCAGTAGTATACCCGGGAGGGCATACGAGCAGTACTTC. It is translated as CASSIPGRAYEQYF.

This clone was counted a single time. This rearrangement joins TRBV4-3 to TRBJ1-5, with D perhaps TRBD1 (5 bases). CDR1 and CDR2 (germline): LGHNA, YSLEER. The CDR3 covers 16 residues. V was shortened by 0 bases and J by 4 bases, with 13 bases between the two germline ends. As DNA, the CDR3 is TGCGCCAGCAGCCAAGATAGCCAGGGTGGAAATCAGCCCCAGCATTTT. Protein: CASSQDSQGGNQPQHF.